Listed here are 15 T cell receptor beta chains from one sample, sequenced in a study of shared clonotypes between healthy human individuals. Only in-frame clones appear in the TCRdb table, and some are missing; sequencing was by immunoSEQ multiplex PCR. Of roughly 520,000 clones listed, approximately 94% are singletons. The sequenced material came from naive CD4+ T cells sorted from blood. This sample's subset: CD45RA+ positively selected. The receptors shown here come from a woman aged 30 to 39 in good health.

The chain has TRBV5-1 and TRBJ2-1, with TRBD2 matching over 7 bases. J was trimmed by 7 bases and V by 6 bases; bases with no gene match: 10. The germline V gene encodes CDR1 SGHRS and CDR2 YFSETQ. The CDR3 is 14 residues long. CDR3 region: CASTVGAGENEQFF. The DNA for the CDR3 is TGCGCCAGCACCGTCGGGGCGGGGGAAAATGAGCAGTTCTTC.

V is TRBV28 and J is TRBJ2-1, with D hard to call. V was pared by 9 bases and J by 10 bases, with 19 bases between. Germline-derived CDR1 and CDR2 are MDHEN and SYDVKM. There are 13 residues in the CDR3. The CDR3 DNA sequence: TGTGCCAGTACGTATTCGAGATTCAGGGAGCAGTTCTTC. Its protein product is CASTYSRFREQFF.

The V gene is TRBV28, the J gene TRBJ2-7; 7 nucleotides line up with TRBD2. Germline loops: CDR1 MDHEN, CDR2 SYDVKM. With 5 bases clipped from V and 0 bases from J, the junction kept 7 bases outside the gene matches. The CDR3 covers 15 residues. The DNA for the CDR3 is TGTGCCAGCAGTACCAGAAGCGGGACCTCCTACGAGCAGTACTTC. This gives the protein CASSTRSGTSYEQYF.

The genes are TRBV27 and TRBJ1-5; D is possibly TRBD1 (5 bases). CDR3 size: 15 residues. The V end lost 5 bases, the J end lost 3 bases, and 14 bases lay between the germline ends. From germline, CDR1 is MNHEY and CDR2 SMNVEV (reference sequence). CDR3 sequence reads: CASSLGVGFNQPQHF. For the CDR3, the DNA is TGTGCCAGCAGTCTAGGGGTCGGCTTCAATCAGCCCCAGCATTTT.

This chain uses TRBV2 with TRBJ2-3, with 9 bases identical to TRBD2. Germline V CDR1 and CDR2: SNHLY, FYNNEI. V lost 7 bases, J lost 4 bases, and 12 bases stayed unmatched. The CDR3 is made up of 16 amino acids. CDR3 nucleotide sequence: TGTGCCAGCATGACGGTAGCGGGAGCCCGGGCAGATACGCAGTATTTT. Its translation: CASMTVAGARADTQYF. The full variable domain, its missing parts supplied by reference TRBV2 and TRBJ2-3, is EPEVTQTPSHQVTQMGQEVILRCVPISNHLYFYWYRQILGQKVEFLVSFYNNEISEKSEIFDDQFSVERPDGSNFTLKIRSTKLEDSAMYFCASMTVAGARADTQYFGPGTRLTVL.

The table lists this clone with a count of one. The chain joins TRBV7-2 to TRBJ2-7, with TRBD2 identical over 11 bases. Germline lookup yields CDR1 SGHTA and CDR2 FQGNSA. This CDR3 region has 16 residues. V shed 1 base and J 3 bases; nucleotides not matched to a gene: 5. The CDR3 coding sequence is TGTGCCAGCAGCTTAGATGGGCTAGCGGGAGGCTACGAGCAGTACTTC. Its translation: CASSLDGLAGGYEQYF. The full variable domain, completed using reference TRBV7-2 and TRBJ2-7, is GAGVSQSPSNKVTEKGKDVELRCDPISGHTALYWYRQSLGQGLEFLIYFQGNSAPDKSGLPSDRFSAERTGGSVSTLTIQRTQQEDSAVYLCASSLDGLAGGYEQYFGPGTRLTVT.

This rearrangement joins TRBV7-4 to TRBJ1-2; D gene unclear. V gave up 4 bases and J gave up 4 bases, with 16 bases separating them. Germline-derived CDR1 and CDR2 are SGHVT and SQSDAQ. The length of the CDR3 is 15 residues. CDR3 nucleotides: TGTGCCAGCAGCTACCCAGCTCGAAAGACCTATGGCTACACCTTC. Encoded protein: CASSYPARKTYGYTF.

The chain links TRBV28 to TRBJ1-3; D remains unclear. The CDR3 sequence is 14 residues long. Germline CDR1 reads MDHEN; CDR2 reads SYDVKM. The V gene lost 6 bases and the J gene lost 4 bases, with 13 bases spanning the gap. The CDR3, as DNA: TGTGCCAGCAGACCCGGGAGGGCGGGAAACACCATATATTTT. Translation gives CASRPGRAGNTIYF.

The chain couples TRBV6-5 to TRBJ2-6; D is undetermined. CDR3 length: 13 amino acids. CDR1 is MNHEY and CDR2 is SVGAGI in the germline V gene. Trimming shortened V by 4 bases and J by 3 bases, and 4 bases separated the two germline ends. CDR3 sequence reads: CASSFFGANVLTF. The CDR3 DNA is TGTGCCAGCAGTTTTTTTGGGGCCAACGTCCTGACTTTC.

This chain connects TRBV6-5 to TRBJ2-7, with TRBD2 matching over 10 bases. The junction had 2 bases not matched to a gene; V was cut back by 3 bases and J by 0 bases. Germline V gives CDR1 MNHEY, CDR2 SVGAGI. The CDR3 sequence is 15 residues long. In nucleotides, the CDR3 is TGTGCCAGCAGTTATGGACTAGCGGCCTCCTACGAGCAGTACTTC. Residues: CASSYGLAASYEQYF.

The chain carries TRBV19 and TRBJ2-1; the match to TRBD2 covers 9 bases. V was pared by 7 bases and J by 9 bases, with 7 bases of the junction left unmatched. The CDR3 length is 13 residues. Germline loops: CDR1 LNHDA, CDR2 SQIVND (reference sequence). CDR3 DNA: TGTGCCAGTACAACTAGCGGGCTAAGTGAGCAGTTCTTC. This sequence encodes CASTTSGLSEQFF.

The chain employs TRBV6-5 and TRBJ2-7; D gene unclear. The V gene's germline CDR1 is MNHEY and CDR2 SVGAGI. Trimming pared 6 bases from V and 3 bases from J, leaving 12 bases between. The CDR3 is 13 amino acids. CDR3 DNA sequence: TGTGCCAGCAGCGGGCGCCCGTTCTACGAGCAGTACTTC. Amino acid sequence: CASSGRPFYEQYF.

V and J are TRBV7-9 and TRBJ1-4, with unresolved D. The CDR3 is 13 amino acids. Trimming removed 0 bases from V and 8 bases from J, with 7 bases in between. Germline-derived CDR1 and CDR2 are SEHNR and FQNEAQ (reference sequence). CDR3 in DNA: TGTGCCAGCAGCTTAGCCGGGTTGGAAAAACTGTTTTTT. It yields the protein CASSLAGLEKLFF.

The chain couples TRBV7-9 to TRBJ1-4; D is uncertain. Trimming took off 2 bases at V and 0 bases at J, with 7 bases between the two ends. CDR1 is SEHNR, CDR2 FQNEAQ, per germline (reference sequence). The CDR3 sequence is 15 residues long. The chain's CDR3 is CASSLRQATNEKLFF. DNA of the CDR3: TGTGCCAGCAGCTTAAGGCAGGCAACTAATGAAAAACTGTTTTTT.

This clone was detected a few times. V and J are TRBV18 and TRBJ2-5; a possible D gene is TRBD2 (6 bases). V lost 0 bases, J lost 6 bases, and 11 bases lay in between. Per the germline V gene, CDR1 is KGHSH and CDR2 is LQKENI. The CDR3 is 14 amino acids. The CDR3 nucleotides are TGTGCCAGCTCACCACCGGAGGGTTGGAAGACCCAGTACTTC. Encoded protein: CASSPPEGWKTQYF.